In its sample, the clone carrying this TCR beta chain was seen a few times. This sample stems from a study of blood T cell repertoires in COVID-19. Trimming pared 4 bases from V and 7 bases from J, leaving 14 bases between. CDR3 length equals 15 residues. Germline-derived CDR1 and CDR2 are LGHDT and YNNKEL (reference sequence). Profiled with immunoSEQ multiplex PCR; TCRdb holds only in-frame clones, not every one. The sample contains approximately 210,000 clones, 86% of which appear only once. V is TRBV3-1 (or the pseudogene TRBV3-2) and J is TRBJ1-6; D unclear. The TCR sequence derives from a man aged 25 to 45 who had recovered from COVID-19. Sequenced input: peripheral blood. CDR3 sequence (DNA): TGTGCCAGCAGCCCCCAACCCCCGGGAAATTCACCCCTCCACTTT. Amino acids: CASSPQPPGNSPLHF.